This T cell receptor (beta chain) derives from a study of molecular identifiers for immune sequencing clone quantification. This clonotype came up a few times. CD8+CD4-CCR7+CD45RA+ cells were sorted as naive CD8 T cells. Libraries of bulk TCR were made by previously described methods (with listed TCR primers). TCRdb reprocessed the PCR reads via MiXCR and lists one record per CDR3 protein. The sample comprises about 500,000 distinct CDR3 sequences, roughly 26% of which are singletons, and roughly 0.77% rests with the top ten. The CDR3 is made up of 16 amino acids. Germline CDR1 reads MNHNS; CDR2 reads SASEGT. After removal of 1 base from V and 12 bases from J, the junction contained 11 bases not matched to a gene.

The TCR sequence derives from a human donor in good health. Some libraries in this study had Jurkat cell RNA spiked in. The chain uses TRBV6-1 and TRBJ1-6; 8 bases are shared with TRBD1. What was sequenced was naive CD8+ T cells from blood, with Jurkat cell RNA spiked in. Noted subset: FACS-sorted CD8+CD4-CCR7+CD45RA+ naive T cells. The CDR3 DNA reads as TGTGCCAGCAGTGAAGACTATGCAGGGGGCTTTTTACCCCTCCACTTT. It translates to CASSEDYAGGFLPLHF.